The next 5 T cell receptor beta chains were all read from a single sample in a study of T-cell memory formation after mild COVID-19. Each CDR3 protein is one row after TCRdb ran MiXCR on the 5' RACE reads. Of a few hundred thousand distinct CDR3 sequences listed, about 13% are singletons. The sample was PBMCs or a T cell subset sorted from them (not recorded which). The receptor source for this set is a man aged 18 to 29 who had mild COVID-19 (a few samples of this study predate the infection). Cell type and time point are not known.

This clonotype was seen more than once but under ten times. The V gene is TRBV6-6, the J gene TRBJ1-5, with D unclear. CDR3 size: 17 residues. The germline V gene has CDR1 MNHNY and CDR2 SVGAGI (reference sequence). The ends were cut back, 2 bases at V and 6 bases at J, with 20 bases in the middle. Here the CDR3 DNA reads TGTGCCAGCAGTTACCAAAACGAGAGACGGTTCGGTCAGCCCCAGCATTTT. Translation gives CASSYQNERRFGQPQHF.

This clonotype was seen a handful of times. The chain is built from TRBV6-6 and TRBJ1-4, with 9 bases aligning to TRBD1. From germline, CDR1 is MNHNY and CDR2 SVGAGI (reference sequence). This CDR3 has 18 amino acids. With V trimmed by 4 bases and J by 5 bases, 14 bases remained unmatched. The CDR3 nucleotides read TGTGCCAGCAGTTCCTGGATCCCAACAGGGGGCGCAAATGAAAAACTGTTTTTT. Amino acids: CASSSWIPTGGANEKLFF.

V gene TRBV10-2 combines with J gene TRBJ1-3, with a weak D call TRBD1 (6 bases). Germline V lookup: CDR1 WSHSY, CDR2 SAAADI. V gave up 2 bases and J gave up 4 bases, with 21 bases separating them. The CDR3 has 18 residues. The CDR3 DNA is TGCGCCAGCAGTGAGCCTCGGCCGCTACAGGGAACAGGAAACACCATATATTTT. Amino acids: CASSEPRPLQGTGNTIYF.

V usage is TRBV12-3 or TRBV12-4 and J usage is TRBJ2-7; D is uncertain. This CDR3 spans 13 amino acids. Trimming stripped 6 bases from V and 5 bases from J, with 14 bases between. This CDR3 reads CASSAGFDDEQYV. The CDR3 DNA follows: TGTGCCAGCAGCGCCGGGTTTGACGACGAGCAGTACGTC.

This clonotype was counted a few times. This sequence joins TRBV4-1 and TRBJ1-4; D ambiguous. The V and J ends lost 1 base and 0 bases respectively, with 6 bases between them. CDR1 MGHRA and CDR2 YSYEKL come from the germline V gene. There are 15 residues in the CDR3. CDR3 in DNA: TGCGCCAGCAGCCAAGCCCGGGCAACTAATGAAAAACTGTTTTTT. Translating gives CASSQARATNEKLFF.